Sequencing of this TCR beta chain was carried out in a study of beta chain features in type 1 diabetes. Germline V gene data show CDR1 as SEHNR and CDR2 as FQNEAQ (reference sequence). The CDR3 spans 15 residues. Trimming left V 4 bases short and J 1 base short, with 11 bases between. TCRB transcripts that were expressed got sequenced, as all of the isolated RNA had been reverse transcribed. Libraries were prepared by immunoSEQ multiplex PCR; TCRdb keeps only in-frame clonotypes and omits some of them. The sample gives 150,000 to 190,000 clones, around 10% of which show up once; roughly 2% is in the top ten. Of note for this clone: Its antigen is still unknown.

General observations from the study: In type 1 diabetes patients, VDJ junctions had fewer insertions; deletions at these junctions were more frequent.

It was via CD45RO/CCR7/CD25/CD127/CD95/CD27 that CD4+ naive, central memory, regulatory and stem cell-like memory cells were sorted. This TCR derives from a man aged 18 to 35 in good health. Sequencing was performed on central memory CD4+ T cells from blood. The chain recombines TRBV7-9 with TRBJ2-1; D is undetermined. This CDR3 is CASSSAGRSYNEQFF. The CDR3 nucleotides read TGTGCCAGCAGCTCCGCCGGGCGGTCCTACAATGAGCAGTTCTTC. Combining the CDR3 with reference TRBV7-9 and TRBJ2-1 gives the whole variable domain DTGVSQNPRHKITKRGQNVTFRCDPISEHNRLYWYRQTLGQGPEFLTYFQNEAQLEKSRLLSDRFSAERPKGSFSTLEIQRTEQGDSAMYLCASSSAGRSYNEQFFGPGTRLTVL.